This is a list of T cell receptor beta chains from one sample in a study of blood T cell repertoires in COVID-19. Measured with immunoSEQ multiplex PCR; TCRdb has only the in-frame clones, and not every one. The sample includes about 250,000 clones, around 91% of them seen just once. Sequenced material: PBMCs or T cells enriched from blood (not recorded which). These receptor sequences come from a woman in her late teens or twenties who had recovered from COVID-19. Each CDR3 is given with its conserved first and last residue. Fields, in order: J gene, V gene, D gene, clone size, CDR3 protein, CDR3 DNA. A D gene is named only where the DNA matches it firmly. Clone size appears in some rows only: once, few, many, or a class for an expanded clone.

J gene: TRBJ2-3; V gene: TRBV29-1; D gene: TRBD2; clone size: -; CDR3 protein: CSVENTSGGAYTQYF; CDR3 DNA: TGCAGCGTTGAAAATACTAGCGGGGGGGCATATACGCAGTATTTT
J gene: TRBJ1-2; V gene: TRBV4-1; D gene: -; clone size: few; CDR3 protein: CASSPDRLPTNYGYTF; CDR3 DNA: TGCGCCAGCAGCCCGGACAGACTCCCAACTAACTATGGCTACACCTTC
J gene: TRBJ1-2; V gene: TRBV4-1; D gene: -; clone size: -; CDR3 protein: CASSHTTSYGYTF; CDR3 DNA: TGCGCCAGCAGCCACACGACTAGCTATGGCTACACCTTC
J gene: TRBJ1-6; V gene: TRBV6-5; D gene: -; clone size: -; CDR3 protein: CASSYSGGGGSSPLHF; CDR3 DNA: TGTGCCAGCAGTTACTCGGGAGGAGGAGGTAGTTCACCCCTCCACTTT
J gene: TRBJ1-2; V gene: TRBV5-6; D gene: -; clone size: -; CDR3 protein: CASSLGGGYTF; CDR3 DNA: TGTGCCAGCAGCTTGGGAGGGGGCTACACCTTC
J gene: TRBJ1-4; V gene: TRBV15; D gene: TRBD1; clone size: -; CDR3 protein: CATSSIPGQNYRDEKLFF; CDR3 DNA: TGTGCCACCAGCAGCATACCGGGACAGAACTATAGGGATGAAAAACTGTTTTTT
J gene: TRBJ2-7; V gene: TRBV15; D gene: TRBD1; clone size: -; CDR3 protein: CATSRDWGTGTGSYEQYF; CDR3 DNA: TGTGCCACCAGCAGAGATTGGGGAACCGGGACAGGGAGTTACGAGCAGTACTTC
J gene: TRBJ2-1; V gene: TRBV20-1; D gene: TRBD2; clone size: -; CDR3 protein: CSASRLAGGDYNEQFF; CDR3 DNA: TGCAGTGCTAGTCGACTAGCGGGGGGGGATTACAATGAGCAGTTCTTC
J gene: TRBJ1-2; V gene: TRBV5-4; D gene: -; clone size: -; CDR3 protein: CASSLVGPDNYGYTF; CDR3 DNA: TGTGCCAGCAGCCTTGTGGGCCCTGATAACTATGGCTACACCTTC
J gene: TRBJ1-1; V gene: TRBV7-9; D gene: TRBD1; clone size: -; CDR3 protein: CASSLGVGQETNTEAFF; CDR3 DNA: TGTGCCAGCAGCTTAGGGGTCGGACAGGAGACGAACACTGAAGCTTTCTTT
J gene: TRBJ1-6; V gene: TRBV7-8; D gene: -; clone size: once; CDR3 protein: CASSFFSQPSGSSYNSPLHF; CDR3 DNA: TGTGCCAGCAGCTTTTTCTCCCAACCGAGTGGGAGCTCCTATAATTCACCCCTCCACTTT
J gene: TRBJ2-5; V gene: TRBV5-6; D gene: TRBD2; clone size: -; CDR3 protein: CASSSNGGDALAGETQYF; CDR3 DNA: TGTGCCAGCAGCTCGAACGGGGGGGACGCTCTAGCAGGGGAGACCCAGTACTTC
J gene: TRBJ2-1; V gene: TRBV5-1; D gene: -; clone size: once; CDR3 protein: CASSLGPGGPAEQFF; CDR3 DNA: TGCGCCAGCAGCTTGGGCCCAGGGGGGCCCGCTGAGCAGTTCTTC
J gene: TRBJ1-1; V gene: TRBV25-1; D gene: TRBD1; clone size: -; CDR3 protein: CASSDPGQGATEAFF; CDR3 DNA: TGTGCCAGCAGTGATCCCGGACAGGGGGCCACTGAAGCTTTCTTT
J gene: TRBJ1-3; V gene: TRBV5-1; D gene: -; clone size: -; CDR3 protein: CASSLVPGVGNTIYF; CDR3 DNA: TGCGCCAGCAGCTTGGTACCAGGGGTAGGAAACACCATATATTTT
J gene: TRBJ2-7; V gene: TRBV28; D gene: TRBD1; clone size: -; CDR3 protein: CASREPGQVTYEQYF; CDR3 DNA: TGTGCCAGCAGAGAGCCGGGACAGGTTACCTACGAGCAGTACTTC
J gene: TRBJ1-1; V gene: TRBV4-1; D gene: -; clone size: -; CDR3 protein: CASSQDSTEAFF; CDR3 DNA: TGCGCCAGCAGCCAAGACAGCACTGAAGCTTTCTTT
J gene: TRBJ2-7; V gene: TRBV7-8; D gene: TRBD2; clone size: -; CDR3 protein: CASSSPGTSDSYEQYF; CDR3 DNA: TGTGCCAGCAGCTCACCTGGGACTAGCGATTCCTACGAGCAGTACTTC
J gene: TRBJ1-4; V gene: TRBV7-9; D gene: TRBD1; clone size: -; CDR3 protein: CASSTQGGPNEKLFF; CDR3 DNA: TGTGCCAGCAGCACCCAGGGGGGACCTAATGAAAAACTGTTTTTT
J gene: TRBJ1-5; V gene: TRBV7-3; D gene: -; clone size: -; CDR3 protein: CASSFPQGSEPQHF; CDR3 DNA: TGTGCCAGCAGCTTTCCGCAGGGGTCGGAGCCCCAGCATTTT
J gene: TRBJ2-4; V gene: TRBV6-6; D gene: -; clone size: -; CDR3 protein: CASSPRSSNIAKNIQYF; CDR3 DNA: TGTGCCAGCAGTCCCCGGTCGTCAAATATAGCCAAAAACATTCAGTACTTC
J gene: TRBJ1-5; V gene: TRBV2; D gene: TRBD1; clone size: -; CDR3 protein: CASSPGTGNQPQHF; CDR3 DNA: TGTGCCAGCAGTCCCGGGACAGGCAATCAGCCCCAGCATTTT
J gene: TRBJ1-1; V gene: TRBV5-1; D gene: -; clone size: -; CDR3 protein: CASSLTLGRFTEAFF; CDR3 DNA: TGCGCCAGCAGCCTTACGCTCGGTCGTTTTACTGAAGCTTTCTTT